The 24 T cell receptor beta chains listed next were all sequenced from one sample in a study of T cells in tuberculosis. Profiling relied on immunoSEQ multiplex PCR, and the TCRdb table lists in-frame clones only, not all of them. This table has under 45,000 clones, around 93% appearing once. Time point here: new active TB diagnosis, blood taken before or within 7 days of starting treatment. Sequences were derived from PBMCs, sampled at tuberculosis diagnosis. These receptors were taken from an adult with tuberculosis.

This sequence joins TRBV6-1 and TRBJ1-2; the D gene is possibly TRBD1 (6 bases). The CDR3 length is 13 residues. Germline V gives CDR1 MNHNS, CDR2 SASEGT. V shed 6 bases and J shed 2 bases, with 10 bases lying between them. The CDR3, as DNA: TGTGCCAGCAGGCCAGGGGACAACTATGGCTACACCTTC. It codes for CASRPGDNYGYTF.

This chain connects TRBV5-1 to TRBJ2-5; a possible D gene is TRBD1 (6 bases). Between the trimmed V and J ends, which lost 5 bases and 1 base, there was a span of 15 bases. The germline CDR1 and CDR2 sequences are SGHRS and YFSETQ. There are 15 residues in the CDR3. Here the CDR3 DNA reads TGCGCCAGCAGTGGGTTTTCGGACAGCCAAGAGACCCAGTACTTC. Its protein is CASSGFSDSQETQYF.

The chain is built from TRBV2 and TRBJ2-3; D ambiguous. The length of the CDR3 is 13 residues. The germline V gene has CDR1 SNHLY and CDR2 FYNNEI. V was trimmed by 5 bases and J by 9 bases, leaving 15 bases between them. The CDR3 sequence is CASSPARSSTQYF. Here the CDR3 DNA reads TGTGCCAGCAGTCCAGCGCGGTCCTCGACGCAGTATTTT.

The chain links TRBV12-2 to TRBJ1-3. TRBV12-2 is a documented pseudogene. This CDR3 comprises 16 residues. CDR3 DNA: TGTGCAAGTCGCTTAGAACTTTGGACGGGAGGAAACACCATATATTTT. Residues: CASRLELWTGGNTIYF.

The chain recombines TRBV7-6 with TRBJ1-6; 9 bases are shared with TRBD1. There are 16 residues in the CDR3. Trimming removed 4 bases from V and 9 bases from J; junction bases left unmatched: 10. Germline lookup yields CDR1 SGHVS and CDR2 FNYEAQ. The CDR3 DNA reads TGTGCCAGCAGCTCCGACCCGGGGACAGGGCTTTCACCCCTCCACTTT. Translating it yields CASSSDPGTGLSPLHF.

V is TRBV9 and J is TRBJ2-1; D is perhaps TRBD1 (6 bases). Germline V CDR1 and CDR2: SGDLS, YYNGEE. The CDR3 totals 15 residues. Trimming took off 0 bases at V and 6 bases at J, with 13 bases between the two ends. This CDR3 reads CASSVGQGWSNEQFF. The CDR3 nucleotides are TGTGCCAGCAGCGTAGGGCAGGGGTGGTCCAATGAGCAGTTCTTC.

The rearrangement links TRBV10-3 to TRBJ2-1; a weak D match, TRBD2 (6 bases). The CDR3 is made up of 15 amino acids. The V end was cut by 5 bases, the J end by 4 bases, with 15 bases between. CDR1 and CDR2 from the germline V gene are ENHRY and SYGVKD. The CDR3 sequence: CAISTQGGNYNEQFF. The CDR3 coding sequence is TGTGCCATCAGTACACAAGGCGGGAATTACAATGAGCAGTTCTTC.

The chain employs TRBV4-1 and TRBJ1-4; the match to TRBD1 covers 10 bases. V gave up 2 bases and J gave up 8 bases; unmatched junction bases: 5. Germline values: CDR1 MGHRA, CDR2 YSYEKL. This CDR3 spans 15 amino acids. The CDR3 sequence is CASSQPGTGVEKLFF. CDR3 coding DNA: TGCGCCAGCAGCCAACCTGGGACAGGGGTGGAAAAACTGTTTTTT.

The genes are TRBV30 and TRBJ1-5; D remains unclear. V was trimmed by 0 bases and J by 4 bases, leaving 13 bases between them. Germline V gene lookup returns CDR1 GTSNPN and CDR2 SVGIG (reference sequence). The CDR3 totals 15 residues. The CDR3 is CAWSVALGGNQPQHF. CDR3 nucleotide sequence: TGTGCCTGGAGTGTGGCTCTGGGAGGGAATCAGCCCCAGCATTTT.

This sequence joins TRBV6-5 and TRBJ2-1; possibly TRBD2 for D (5 bases). V was trimmed by 6 bases and J by 8 bases, leaving 17 bases between them. Germline CDR1 is MNHEY and CDR2 is SVGAGI. This CDR3 has 14 amino acids. The CDR3 loop reads CASRLLGSNDEQFF. CDR3 sequence (DNA): TGTGCCAGCAGGCTACTAGGTAGTAACGATGAGCAGTTCTTC.

CDR3 in amino acids: CATDPGPGTEAFF. CDR3 nucleotides: TGTGCCACCGACCCGGGTCCGGGGACTGAAGCTTTCTTT. The gene calls are TRBV7-2 and TRBJ1-1, with D uncertain. Germline V gene lookup returns CDR1 SGHTA and CDR2 FQGNSA. Trimming cost V 10 bases and J 5 bases, with 17 bases left between them. This CDR3 has 13 amino acids. Filled out from reference TRBV7-2 and TRBJ1-1, the complete variable domain reads GAGVSQSPSNKVTEKGKDVELRCDPISGHTALYWYRQSLGQGLEFLIYFQGNSAPDKSGLPSDRFSAERTGGSVSTLTIQRTQQEDSAVYLCATDPGPGTEAFFGQGTRLTVV.

This rearrangement joins TRBV28 to TRBJ1-2; D is perhaps TRBD1 (5 bases). V gave up 3 bases and J gave up 1 base, with 12 bases separating them. The CDR3 has 15 residues. Germline V CDR1 and CDR2: MDHEN, SYDVKM. The CDR3 sequence is CASSLAGTSNYGYTF. CDR3 DNA: TGTGCCAGCAGTTTGGCCGGGACTAGTAACTATGGCTACACCTTC.

V usage is TRBV27 and J usage is TRBJ2-2; TRBD1 agrees at 9 bases. The trim removed 4 bases at V and 3 bases at J, leaving 6 bases unmatched. Germline-derived CDR1 and CDR2 are MNHEY and SMNVEV (reference sequence). The CDR3 length is 16 residues. CDR3 in amino acids: CASSSLGQGHTGELFF. DNA of the CDR3: TGTGCCAGCAGTTCTCTAGGACAGGGGCACACCGGGGAGCTGTTTTTT.

The CDR3 DNA is TGTGCCAGTAGTATGCTGGGGCAGGGATACTCCTACAATGAGCAGTTCTTC. Amino acid sequence: CASSMLGQGYSYNEQFF. The chain links TRBV19 to TRBJ2-1; maybe TRBD1 (5 bases). The CDR3 runs to 17 residues. Per germline, CDR1 LNHDA and CDR2 SQIVND (reference sequence). The V end lost 3 bases, the J end lost 0 bases, and 15 bases lay between the germline ends.

This clone came up once. This chain links TRBV9 with TRBJ1-4, with D unresolved. Trimming shortened V by 0 bases and J by 14 bases, and 14 bases separated the two germline ends. This CDR3 is 13 amino acids long. Germline CDR1 is SGDLS and CDR2 is YYNGEE. The CDR3 region is CASSVAIEGGLFF. The CDR3 DNA is TGTGCCAGCAGCGTAGCTATTGAGGGAGGGCTGTTTTTT.

This clone was counted once. V and J are TRBV15 and TRBJ2-1; D might be TRBD2 (5 bases). Trimming took off 0 bases at V and 6 bases at J, with 18 bases between the two ends. The CDR3 has 17 residues. CDR1 LNHNV and CDR2 YYDKDF come from the germline V gene (reference sequence). The DNA of the CDR3 is TGTGCCACCAGCAGAGATCGAGGCTCCCGGGGATTCAATGAGCAGTTCTTC. Translating it yields CATSRDRGSRGFNEQFF.

The rearrangement links TRBV19 to TRBJ2-1, with 14 bases matching TRBD2. The length of the CDR3 is 16 residues. J gave up 7 bases and V 6 bases, and 8 bases lay outside the gene matches. The germline gives CDR1 LNHDA, CDR2 SQIVND (reference sequence). Here the CDR3 DNA reads TGTGCCAGTAGAAGGACTAGCGGGGGGAAGGGGAATGAGCAGTTCTTC. Translating gives CASRRTSGGKGNEQFF.

V gene TRBV9 combines with J gene TRBJ1-2; D possibly corresponds to TRBD1 (5 bases). Germline lookup yields CDR1 SGDLS and CDR2 YYNGEE. Trimming cost V 1 base and J 1 base, with 8 bases left between them. The CDR3 is 14 amino acids. The CDR3 sequence: CASSVSDSNYGYTF. The CDR3 nucleotides read TGTGCCAGCAGCGTAAGTGACAGTAACTATGGCTACACCTTC. Supplemented by reference TRBV9 and TRBJ1-2, the full variable domain reads DSGVTQTPKHLITATGQRVTLRCSPRSGDLSVYWYQQSLDQGLQFLIQYYNGEERAKGNILERFSAQQFPDLHSELNLSSLELGDSALYFCASSVSDSNYGYTFGSGTRLTVV.

This chain joins TRBV9 and TRBJ1-6; the match to TRBD1 covers 8 bases. V was clipped by 0 bases and J by 9 bases; unmatched bases: 5. CDR1 is SGDLS, CDR2 YYNGEE, per germline. The CDR3 has 15 amino acids. The CDR3 DNA reads as TGTGCCAGCAGCGTAGAAGGACAGGGCGTTTCACCCCTCCACTTT. It encodes CASSVEGQGVSPLHF.

The chain links TRBV7-8 to TRBJ2-7, with 7 bases lining up with TRBD2. Germline-derived CDR1 and CDR2 are SGHVS and FQNEAQ. The CDR3 covers 16 residues. V gave up 5 bases and J gave up 2 bases; unmatched junction bases: 12. Here the CDR3 DNA reads TGTGCCAGCAGCGCTCTGGGGACTACTCAAACCTACGAGCAGTACGTC. This encodes CASSALGTTQTYEQYV.

The chain employs TRBV28 and TRBJ2-2; TRBD1 might be the D (5 bases). Germline V gene sequence: CDR1 MDHEN, CDR2 SYDVKM. V was clipped by 7 bases and J by 6 bases, with 21 bases between them. There are 16 residues in the CDR3. The CDR3, as DNA: TGTGCCAGCACTTTCTTAAGTGGGGCGGTCCCCGGGGAGCTGTTTTTT. The encoded protein is CASTFLSGAVPGELFF.

The table lists this clone with a few counts. V usage is TRBV6-1 and J usage is TRBJ1-1; tentative D call: TRBD1 (5 bases). The CDR3 is made up of 10 amino acids. Germline-derived CDR1 and CDR2 are MNHNS and SASEGT. V lost 11 bases, J lost 5 bases, and 9 bases lay in between. The CDR3 loop reads CAAGGTEAFF. CDR3 in DNA: TGTGCCGCTGGGGGGACTGAAGCTTTCTTT.

The chain uses TRBV5-1 and TRBJ2-1; 11 nucleotides line up with TRBD2. Looked up from germline, CDR1 is SGHRS and CDR2 is YFSETQ. The V and J ends lost 3 bases and 4 bases, in that order; junction bases with no gene match: 12. The CDR3 contains 18 residues. Written as DNA, the CDR3 is TGCGCCAGCAGCTCATCCGGGACTAGCGGCTTCCCTTACAATGAGCAGTTCTTC. Translated: CASSSSGTSGFPYNEQFF.

Remarks on this clone: It is unclear where the CDR3 begins or ends on the DNA, so no DNA is shown, and the CDR3 is as TCRdb lists it. This rearrangement joins TRBV6-5 to TRBJ1-5. CDR1 is MNHEY and CDR2 is SVGAGI in the germline V gene. The CDR3 comprises 16 residues, both ends counted. CDR3 protein: CASSSSVDSYNQPQHF.